This TCR beta chain originates from a study of metastatic and nonmetastatic thyroid tumors. Across the whole study: Both malignant and benign thyroid patients supplied peripheral blood and tumor or nodule tissue samples, across which the repertoires of these patients were then compared. Whole-study results and caveats: Versus benign nodules, malignant thyroid tumors reportedly had significantly higher TCR beta diversity, in blood and tumor.

This clone was detected many times. What it recognizes is unknown. From germline, CDR1 is KGHSH and CDR2 LQKENI. The V and J ends lost 5 bases and 1 base, in that order; junction bases with no gene match: 6. This CDR3 is 15 amino acids long. As processed by the authors: A papillary thyroid cancer distant-metastasis classifier was built from CDR3 differences across clinicopathological groups. TCRdb used MiXCR to call clones anew from the PCR reads. The V and J calls and clone size are TCRdb's, not the authors'. Counted here are about 15,000 clones, over 20% occurring once; the ten biggest clones make up roughly an eighth. Prior to thyroid surgery, none of the patients had received any treatment.

The chain couples TRBV18 to TRBJ1-1; TRBD1 matches 8 bases. The specimen was tumor tissue. This clonotype was sampled from a female donor with papillary thyroid cancer or a benign thyroid nodule (not recorded which). Some clones in this sample may be carry-over from other donors' samples. CDR3 region: CASSSNRGANTEAFF. The CDR3 nucleotides are TGTGCCAGCTCAAGCAACAGGGGGGCGAACACTGAAGCTTTCTTT.